What follows describes a single TCR beta chain. The antigen remains undetermined. Each donor gave 9.5 to 10 milliliters of peripheral blood. The record originates from a study of blood T cells in healthy people across ages. The study, taken as a whole, reports: With naive T cell percentage, TCR beta diversity showed a strong correlation.

Through a sample-barcoded 5' primer and a J-beta primer mix, a second PCR was run for roughly 6 to 12 cycles. A template-switch adaptor that had 12 random nucleotides put a tag on each cDNA molecule. TCRdb reprocessed the 5' RACE reads with MiXCR, giving one entry per CDR3 protein. The table includes about 1.4 million distinct CDR3 sequences, around 59% detected once. V lost 4 bases and J lost 3, with 13 bases in between. This CDR3 is 14 amino acids long. The V gene's germline CDR1 is MNHNY and CDR2 SVGAGI (reference sequence). The V call is TRBV6-6, the J call TRBJ2-7; tentatively, D is TRBD1 or TRBD2 (5 bases each). Material for sequencing was blood. The receptor's source is a man aged 18 to 29 in good health. The CDR3 region has the DNA TGTGCCAGCAGTTGGGGGACGGGACGCTACGAGCAGTACTTC. Translating it yields CASSWGTGRYEQYF.